The 29 T cell receptor beta chains below all came from one sample that was sequenced in a study of blood T cell repertoires in COVID-19. Profiling relied on immunoSEQ multiplex PCR, and the TCRdb table lists in-frame clones only, not all of them. Of about 140,000 clones in the sample, 81% were seen once. Source material: peripheral blood. The receptors derive from a human donor in a cohort sampled during active COVID-19.

This clone is a singleton in its sample. The V call is TRBV29-1, the J call TRBJ2-3, with 7 bases lining up with TRBD2. Germline V gives CDR1 SQVTM, CDR2 ANQGSEA. This CDR3 has 15 amino acids. Trimming cost V 6 bases and J 5 bases; bases outside gene matches: 14. The DNA of the CDR3 is TGCAGCGTCGCCGGACTCGCGGGAGTGCTAGATACGCAGTATTTT. Its translation is CSVAGLAGVLDTQYF.

This chain links TRBV6-2 or TRBV6-3 with TRBJ2-7; perhaps TRBD1 as D (5 bases). This CDR3 is 15 amino acids long. V lost 5 bases to trimming and J lost 0 bases, with 14 bases between them. Germline lookup yields CDR1 MNHEY and CDR2 SVGEGT. This chain's CDR3 is CASSPSRGASYEQYF. The CDR3 DNA is TGTGCCAGCAGTCCGTCCCGTGGGGCCTCCTACGAGCAGTACTTC.

The chain recombines TRBV10-3 with TRBJ2-7; the match to TRBD1 covers 7 bases. V was clipped by 2 bases and J by 5 bases; unmatched bases: 6. Germline CDR1 reads ENHRY; CDR2 reads SYGVKD. This CDR3 region has 14 residues. The CDR3, as DNA: TGTGCCATCAGTGAGACGACAGGGTTTAACGAGCAGTACTTC. Encoded protein: CAISETTGFNEQYF.

This clone was observed a single time. The chain is built from TRBV5-1 and TRBJ2-3; possibly TRBD2 for D (6 bases). The CDR3 loop spans 15 amino acids. Trimming removed 4 bases at V and 0 bases at J, with 12 bases between. Germline V gene sequence: CDR1 SGHRS, CDR2 YFSETQ. The chain's CDR3 is CASSPGGGSTDTQYF. CDR3 nucleotides: TGCGCCAGCAGCCCCGGGGGAGGCAGCACAGATACGCAGTATTTT.

The V gene is TRBV5-4, the J gene TRBJ2-7; 8 nucleotides align to TRBD1. Per the germline V gene, CDR1 is SGHNT and CDR2 is YYREEE (reference sequence). The CDR3 loop spans 16 amino acids. The ends lost 0 bases at V and 1 base at J; junction bases unmatched: 6. The CDR3 loop reads CASSLGQGSGSYEQYF. The CDR3 DNA reads as TGTGCCAGCAGCTTGGGACAGGGGTCTGGGTCCTACGAGCAGTACTTC.

This clone came up a few times. The rearrangement links TRBV7-2 to TRBJ2-3; D might be TRBD2 (5 bases). Germline V gene data show CDR1 as SGHTA and CDR2 as FQGNSA. CDR3 size: 14 residues. V lost 1 base, J lost 2 bases, and 7 bases lay in between. CDR3 in DNA: TGTGCCAGCAGCTTAGTGGGAGACACAGATACGCAGTATTTT. This translates into CASSLVGDTDTQYF.

In this sample, this clone turned up once. The chain joins TRBV28 to TRBJ2-7, with 12 bases aligning to TRBD2. This CDR3 spans 17 amino acids. The germline V gene has CDR1 MDHEN and CDR2 SYDVKM. Trimming at V came to 5 bases and at J to 2 bases, leaving 10 bases not matched to a gene. In nucleotides, the CDR3 is TGTGCCAGCAGTATCCCCTCCGCTAGCGGGAGGGCCTACGAGCAGTACTTC. This gives the protein CASSIPSASGRAYEQYF.

The chain combines TRBV2 with TRBJ1-2; 8 bases line up with TRBD1. CDR3 size: 13 residues. Germline-derived CDR1 and CDR2 are SNHLY and FYNNEI. The V gene end was trimmed by 2 bases and the J gene end by 8 bases; junction bases not matched to a gene: 4. The CDR3 nucleotides read TGTGCCAGCAGTGAAAGGACAGGGAAAGGCTACACCTTC. Encoded protein: CASSERTGKGYTF.

V and J are TRBV6-5 and TRBJ1-2, with 10 bases lining up with TRBD1. V lost 7 bases to trimming and J lost 7 bases; unmatched junction nucleotides: 12. The germline CDR1 and CDR2 sequences are MNHEY and SVGAGI. The CDR3 is 15 residues long. The CDR3 loop is CASTKTDRGRGGYTF. CDR3 in DNA: TGTGCCAGCACCAAAACGGACAGGGGGAGGGGTGGCTACACCTTC.

The gene calls are TRBV12-5 and TRBJ2-5; no reliable D call. CDR3 length: 12 residues. Trimming pared 0 bases from V and 5 bases from J, leaving 4 bases between. Germline loops: CDR1 LGHNT, CDR2 FRNRAP. The CDR3 region is CASGLVMETQYF. DNA of the CDR3: TGTGCTAGTGGTTTGGTTATGGAGACCCAGTACTTC.

This clone was seen a few times. This rearrangement joins TRBV5-4 to TRBJ2-7, with unresolved D. This CDR3 region has 18 residues. V was trimmed by 1 base and J by 3 bases, leaving 23 bases between them. The germline gives CDR1 SGHNT, CDR2 YYREEE (reference sequence). The CDR3, as DNA: TGTGCCAGCAGCTTGAGGTGGGCTCCAGTGAAGGTAGGCTACGAGCAGTACTTC. Residues: CASSLRWAPVKVGYEQYF.

The J gene is TRBJ2-1, the V gene TRBV7-9; maybe TRBD2 (6 bases). Germline V gives CDR1 SEHNR, CDR2 FQNEAQ (reference sequence). CDR3 length: 16 residues. Between the trimmed V and J ends, which lost 4 bases and 3 bases, there was a span of 16 bases. Here the CDR3 reads CASSSVTGEFYNEQFF. The CDR3 nucleotides are TGTGCCAGCAGCTCCGTGACGGGAGAGTTCTACAATGAGCAGTTCTTC.

V and J are TRBV7-2 and TRBJ2-7, with 7 bases that match TRBD1. J was trimmed by 6 bases and V by 5 bases; bases with no gene match: 19. The CDR3 sequence is 17 residues long. CDR1 SGHTA and CDR2 FQGNSA come from the germline V gene. The CDR3 region is CASSPGGSGPLGFEQYF. The CDR3 DNA follows: TGTGCCAGCAGCCCAGGGGGTAGTGGCCCTCTAGGGTTCGAGCAGTACTTC.

The rearrangement joins TRBV29-1 to TRBJ2-1; D is possibly TRBD1 (6 bases). V dropped 6 bases and J dropped 2 bases, with 14 bases sitting between them. Germline V gene sequence: CDR1 SQVTM, CDR2 ANQGSEA. The CDR3 is made up of 14 amino acids. The CDR3 is CSVDLRDTYNEQFF. The CDR3 DNA reads TGCAGCGTCGATCTCAGGGACACCTACAATGAGCAGTTCTTC.

The chain has TRBV5-5 and TRBJ2-5; 12 bases are a match to TRBD2. V lost 1 base and J lost 4; bases outside the gene matches: 5. This CDR3 is built from 16 residues. In germline, CDR1 is SGHKS, CDR2 YYEKEE (reference sequence). The CDR3 reads CASSLLAGGPGETQYF. The CDR3 nucleotides are TGTGCCAGCAGCTTGCTAGCGGGAGGGCCTGGAGAGACCCAGTACTTC.

This clone was recorded once. V and J are TRBV9 and TRBJ2-5; 10 bases map to TRBD1. The junction had 7 bases not matched to a gene; V was cut back by 1 base and J by 1 base. In germline, CDR1 is SGDLS, CDR2 YYNGEE. The CDR3 totals 17 residues. The CDR3 DNA is TGTGCCAGCAGCGTACCCGAGACAGGGGGCTCCCAAGAGACCCAGTACTTC. This translates into CASSVPETGGSQETQYF.

The chain employs TRBV14 and TRBJ2-5, with TRBD2 matching 8 bases. CDR1 is SGHDN and CDR2 is FVKESK in the germline V gene. The CDR3 spans 15 residues. V trimming: 1 base; J trimming: 4 bases; junction bases outside the gene matches: 5. CDR3 loop: CASSQGRGGGETQYF. The DNA of the CDR3 is TGTGCCAGCAGCCAAGGCCGGGGGGGAGGAGAGACCCAGTACTTC.

The chain carries TRBV28 and TRBJ2-1, with 7 bases that match TRBD2. V shed 5 bases, J shed 0 bases, and the junction held 13 bases outside the gene matches. Germline values: CDR1 MDHEN, CDR2 SYDVKM. This CDR3 region has 18 residues. This chain's CDR3 is CASSLGYQAGSSYNEQFF. The CDR3 coding sequence is TGTGCCAGCAGTCTGGGTTACCAAGCGGGAAGCTCCTACAATGAGCAGTTCTTC.

The V call is TRBV4-1, the J call TRBJ1-4; 9 bases fit TRBD1. This CDR3 spans 14 amino acids. The V segment lost 6 bases and the J segment 8 bases; nucleotides outside the gene matches: 7. Germline CDR1 reads MGHRA; CDR2 reads YSYEKL. Here the CDR3 reads CASRLDRGAEKLFF. The CDR3 DNA reads TGCGCCAGCAGACTAGACAGGGGGGCCGAAAAACTGTTTTTT.

CDR3 bases: TGTGCCAGCAGCCTAGGCAGGGTGGGCACTGAAGCTTTCTTT. Encoded protein: CASSLGRVGTEAFF. The rearrangement links TRBV5-6 to TRBJ1-1; D perhaps matches TRBD1 (5 bases). V lost 4 bases and J 4 bases, leaving 14 bases between the germline ends. CDR3 length: 14 residues. CDR1 is SGHDT and CDR2 is YYEEEE in the germline V gene.

This clone turned up a few times. The chain couples TRBV4-1 to TRBJ2-7, with 7 positions matching TRBD2. The CDR3 is made up of 14 amino acids. Unmatched junction bases numbered 2, after V lost 1 base and J lost 2 bases. Per germline, CDR1 MGHRA and CDR2 YSYEKL. In DNA, the CDR3 is TGCGCCAGCAGCCAAGGGGAGGGTACCTACGAGCAGTACTTC. Its protein product is CASSQGEGTYEQYF.

This clone appeared once. The rearrangement joins TRBV14 to TRBJ2-7, with D possibly matching TRBD2 (7 bases). The CDR3 is 17 residues long. Germline assignment: CDR1 SGHDN and CDR2 FVKESK. Trimming took off 4 bases at V and 7 bases at J, with 26 bases between the two ends. CDR3 DNA: TGTGCCAGCAGCCCCAGAGGGGGGGCTATGTCTCTCGGGGAGCAGTACTTC. Protein sequence: CASSPRGGAMSLGEQYF.

This chain joins TRBV29-1 and TRBJ2-3; D is unclear. CDR3 length: 11 residues. V shed 4 bases and J shed 2 bases, with 4 bases lying between them. Germline values: CDR1 SQVTM, CDR2 ANQGSEA. This chain's CDR3 is CSVVFTDTQYF. The DNA for the CDR3 is TGCAGCGTTGTCTTCACAGATACGCAGTATTTT.

The CDR3 sequence is CASSLQTYNEQFF. The CDR3 DNA is TGTGCCAGCAGCTTACAAACCTACAATGAGCAGTTCTTC. This chain links TRBV7-2 with TRBJ2-1; D is ambiguous. V was pared by 2 bases and J by 2 bases, with 4 bases between. Germline V CDR1 and CDR2: SGHTA, FQGNSA. The CDR3 covers 13 residues.

The V and J genes are TRBV7-6 and TRBJ2-7; 10 bases align to TRBD2. This CDR3 spans 15 amino acids. Germline CDR1 reads SGHVS; CDR2 reads FNYEAQ. Trimming took 0 bases from V and 8 from J; bases not matched to a gene: 7. The DNA of the CDR3 is TGTGCCAGCAGCTTAGCGGAGGCGGGACTAGCGAAGCAGTACTTC. Translated, it gives CASSLAEAGLAKQYF.

Comment on this clone: Additional DNA sequences in this sample encode the identical CDR3. The genes are TRBV4-1 and TRBJ1-5, with TRBD1 identical over 10 bases. V was clipped by 6 bases and J by 7 bases; unmatched bases: 9. The CDR3 loop spans 15 amino acids. From germline, CDR1 is MGHRA and CDR2 YSYEKL. In nucleotides, the CDR3 is TGCGCCAGCAGACAGACAGGGGGCGCTGAACAGCCCCAGCATTTT. This sequence encodes CASRQTGGAEQPQHF.

This chain links TRBV7-3 with TRBJ2-1; D uncertain. Trimming stripped 1 base from V and 3 bases from J, with 7 bases between. Germline lookup yields CDR1 SGHTA and CDR2 FQGTGA. This CDR3 is 14 amino acids long. The CDR3 loop reads CASSLMPSYNEQFF. Here the CDR3 DNA reads TGTGCCAGCAGCTTAATGCCTAGCTACAATGAGCAGTTCTTC.

V and J are TRBV5-4 and TRBJ2-7; 10 bases are shared with TRBD1. After removal of 3 bases from V and 3 bases from J, the junction contained 12 bases not matched to a gene. Germline V gene data show CDR1 as SGHNT and CDR2 as YYREEE (reference sequence). This CDR3 comprises 17 residues. This CDR3 is CASSSPDGGQGFYEQYF. CDR3 nucleotide sequence: TGTGCCAGCAGCTCACCAGACGGGGGACAGGGGTTCTACGAGCAGTACTTC.

The chain uses TRBV6-2 or TRBV6-3 and TRBJ2-7, with D maybe TRBD2 (6 bases). V was clipped by 2 bases and J by 2 bases, with 13 bases between them. The CDR3 consists of 15 residues. Germline lookup yields CDR1 MNHEY and CDR2 SVGEGT. The CDR3: CASSYDLGGAYEQYF. The CDR3 DNA reads TGTGCCAGCAGTTACGACCTGGGCGGGGCCTACGAGCAGTACTTC.